Following are 4 T cell receptor beta chains from one sample sequenced in a study of T cells in Graves' hyperthyroidism and ophthalmopathy. Regions amplified from RNA transcripts were the TCR beta CDR3 regions. Primed by the HTBI set, a first-round RT-PCR was run on the TCR CDR3. One entry per CDR3 protein, called by TCRdb with MiXCR from the multiplex PCR reads. The table records about 400,000 distinct CDR3 sequences, around 15% of them present only once. Sequencing was carried out using blood. The origin of the receptors is a man between 18 and 29 years old with Graves' ophthalmopathy.

This clonotype has at least ten counts. The V and J genes are TRBV12-3 or TRBV12-4 and TRBJ2-7; TRBD1 aligns across 9 bases. J gave up 4 bases and V 8 bases, and 6 bases lay outside the gene matches. The CDR3 has 13 amino acids. The CDR3 is CASGQGISYEQYF. The CDR3 DNA reads as TGTGCCAGCGGACAGGGGATCTCGTACGAGCAGTACTTC.

This clonotype came up many times. The chain employs TRBV9 and TRBJ2-5; TRBD1 agrees at 8 bases. The CDR3 contains 14 residues. The V and J ends lost 0 bases and 7 bases, in that order; junction bases with no gene match: 5. Germline CDR1 is SGDLS and CDR2 is YYNGEE. The CDR3 nucleotides read TGTGCCAGCAGCGTAGACGGACAGGGCGGGACCCAGTACTTC. Protein: CASSVDGQGGTQYF.

This clonotype was seen repeatedly, ten times or more. V and J are TRBV12-3 or TRBV12-4 and TRBJ1-5; D remains unclear. With 3 bases removed from V and 2 bases from J, the gap between germline ends came to 17 bases. The CDR3 loop spans 17 amino acids. The CDR3 DNA follows: TGTGCCAGCAGTTTCTCGTTAGACCTAATCGGCAATCAGCCCCAGCATTTT. The encoded protein is CASSFSLDLIGNQPQHF.

This clonotype was observed at least ten times. This chain joins TRBV5-1 and TRBJ2-7; the D is unclear. V lost 7 bases and J lost 1, with 15 bases in between. Germline V gene data show CDR1 as SGHRS and CDR2 as YFSETQ. The CDR3 sequence is 14 residues long. CDR3 amino acids: CASYHGGLSYEQYF. CDR3 DNA: TGCGCCAGCTACCATGGTGGCCTTTCCTACGAGCAGTACTTC.